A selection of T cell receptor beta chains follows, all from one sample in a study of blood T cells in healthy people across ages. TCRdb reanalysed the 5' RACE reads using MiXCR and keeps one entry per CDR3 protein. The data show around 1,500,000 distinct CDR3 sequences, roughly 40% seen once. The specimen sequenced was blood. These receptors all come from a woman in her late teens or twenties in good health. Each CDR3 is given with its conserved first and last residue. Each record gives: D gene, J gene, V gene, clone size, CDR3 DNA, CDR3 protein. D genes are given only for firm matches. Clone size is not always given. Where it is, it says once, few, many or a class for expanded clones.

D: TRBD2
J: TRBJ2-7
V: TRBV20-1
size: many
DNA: TGCAGTGCCAGCCCCGGGACTAACCACTACGAGCAGTACTTC
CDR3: CSASPGTNHYEQYF

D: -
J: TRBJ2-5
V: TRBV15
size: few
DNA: TGTGCCACCACCGCCGGGACCCAAGAGACCCAGTACTTC
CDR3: CATTAGTQETQYF

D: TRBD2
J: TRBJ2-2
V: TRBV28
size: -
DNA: TGTGCCAGCAGTTTATTCGGCGGGAGGTCCACCGGGGAGCTGTTTTTT
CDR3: CASSLFGGRSTGELFF

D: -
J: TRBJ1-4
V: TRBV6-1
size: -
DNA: TGTGCCAGCAGGGACCCGACCTCCAGGGCAACTAATGAAAAACTGTTTTTT
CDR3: CASRDPTSRATNEKLFF

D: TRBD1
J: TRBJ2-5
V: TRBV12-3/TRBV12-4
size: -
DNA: TGTGCCAGCAGTGCAGACAGGGGTTCCCATGAGCAGTACTTC
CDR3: CASSADRGSHEQYF

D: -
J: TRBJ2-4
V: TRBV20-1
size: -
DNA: TGCAGTGCTAGAGATTCCGGAAGAGGGCAGTACTTC
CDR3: CSARDSGRGQYF

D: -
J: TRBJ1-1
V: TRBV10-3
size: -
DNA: TGTGCCATCAGCGGGGGCACGAGGTATGGGAACACTGAAGCTTTCTTT
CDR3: CAISGGTRYGNTEAFF

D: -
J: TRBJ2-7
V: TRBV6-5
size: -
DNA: TGTGCCAGCAGTTACTCGACGGTCCGCGGCGACGAGCAGTACTTC
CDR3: CASSYSTVRGDEQYF

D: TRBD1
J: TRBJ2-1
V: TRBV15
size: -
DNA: TGTGCCACCAGCGTGACAGGGGCCGGCAATGAGCAGTTCTTC
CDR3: CATSVTGAGNEQFF

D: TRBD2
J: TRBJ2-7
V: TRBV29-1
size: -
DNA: TGCAGCGTTGAAGTCCCGGGGGGTCGGGACTACGAGCAGTACTTC
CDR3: CSVEVPGGRDYEQYF

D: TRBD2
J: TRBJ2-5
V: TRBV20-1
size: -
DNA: TGCAGTGCTAGGAAGGGCGGGGGGGTCCAAGAGACCCAGTACTTC
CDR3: CSARKGGGVQETQYF

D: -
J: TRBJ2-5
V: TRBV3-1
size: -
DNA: TGTGCCAGCAGCCGGAAGCGGGCGGACAATGAGCAGTACTTC
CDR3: CASSRKRADNEQYF

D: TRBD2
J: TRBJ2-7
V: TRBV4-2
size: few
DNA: TGTGCCAGCAGCCAAAGCGGGAATGGTTACGAGCAGTACTTC
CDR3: CASSQSGNGYEQYF

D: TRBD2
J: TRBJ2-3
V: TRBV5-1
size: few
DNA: TGCGCCAGCAGCGCCGCCCTAGCGGGAGCCTCAGATACGCAGTATTTT
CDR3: CASSAALAGASDTQYF

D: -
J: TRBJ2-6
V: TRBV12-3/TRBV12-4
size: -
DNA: TGTGCCAGCAGCTTCGACAGGTCGGGTCGCTCTGGGGCCAACGTCCTGACTTTC
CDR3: CASSFDRSGRSGANVLTF

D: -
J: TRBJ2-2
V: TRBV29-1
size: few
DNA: TGCAGCGTGTCGGGGGGCTCGGACACCGGGGAGCTGTTTTTT
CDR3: CSVSGGSDTGELFF

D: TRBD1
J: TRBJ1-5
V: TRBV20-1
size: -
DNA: TGCAGTGCTAGAGATCAGCAGGGGGGTTCTCAGCCCCAGCATTTT
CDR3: CSARDQQGGSQPQHF

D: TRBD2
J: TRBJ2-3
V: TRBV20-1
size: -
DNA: TGCAGTGCGCCTAGGCCTAGCGGGCCTATCCTTAGTACAGATACGCAGTATTTT
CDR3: CSAPRPSGPILSTDTQYF

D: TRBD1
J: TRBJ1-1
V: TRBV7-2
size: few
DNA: TGTGCCAGCAGCATTAAGACAGGGTTGAACACTGAAGCTTTCTTT
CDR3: CASSIKTGLNTEAFF

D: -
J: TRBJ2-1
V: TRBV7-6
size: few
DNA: TGTGCCAGCAGCTTAGAAGCACCCGCTTTCTCCTACAATGAGCAGTTCTTC
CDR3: CASSLEAPAFSYNEQFF

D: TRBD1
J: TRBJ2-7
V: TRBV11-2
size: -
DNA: TGTGCCAGCAGCTCTCCGACAGGGGGACGGGACGAGCAGTACTTC
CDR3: CASSSPTGGRDEQYF

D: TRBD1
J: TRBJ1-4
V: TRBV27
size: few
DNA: TGTGCCAGCAGTTTATCACAGGGGCGAAATGAAAAACTGTTTTTT
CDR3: CASSLSQGRNEKLFF